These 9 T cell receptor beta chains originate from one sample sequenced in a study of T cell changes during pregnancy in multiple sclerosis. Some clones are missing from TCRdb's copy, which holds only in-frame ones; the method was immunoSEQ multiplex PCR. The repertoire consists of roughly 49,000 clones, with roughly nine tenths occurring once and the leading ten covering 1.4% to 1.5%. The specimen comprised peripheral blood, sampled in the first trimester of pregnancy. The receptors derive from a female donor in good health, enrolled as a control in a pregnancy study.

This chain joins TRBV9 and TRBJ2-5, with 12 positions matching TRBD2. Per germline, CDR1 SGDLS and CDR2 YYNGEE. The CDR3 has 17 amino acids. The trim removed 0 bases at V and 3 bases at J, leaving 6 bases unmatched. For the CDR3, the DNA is TGTGCCAGCAGCGTAGAAACTAGCGGGGGGCTAAAAGAGACCCAGTACTTC. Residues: CASSVETSGGLKETQYF. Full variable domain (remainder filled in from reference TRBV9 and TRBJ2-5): DSGVTQTPKHLITATGQRVTLRCSPRSGDLSVYWYQQSLDQGLQFLIQYYNGEERAKGNILERFSAQQFPDLHSELNLSSLELGDSALYFCASSVETSGGLKETQYFGPGTRLLVL.

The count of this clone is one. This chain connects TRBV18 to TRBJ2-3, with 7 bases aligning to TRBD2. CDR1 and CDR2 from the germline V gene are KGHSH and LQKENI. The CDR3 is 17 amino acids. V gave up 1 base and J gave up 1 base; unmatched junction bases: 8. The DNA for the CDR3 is TGTGCCAGCTCACCACAAAGGGCTAGCGGAGGCACAGATACGCAGTATTTT. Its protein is CASSPQRASGGTDTQYF.

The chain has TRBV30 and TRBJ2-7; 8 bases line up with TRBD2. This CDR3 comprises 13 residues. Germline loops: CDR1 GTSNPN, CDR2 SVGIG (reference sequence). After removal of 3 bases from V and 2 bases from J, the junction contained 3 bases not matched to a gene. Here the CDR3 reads CAWSGGAPYEQYF. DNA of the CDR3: TGTGCCTGGAGCGGGGGGGCCCCCTACGAGCAGTACTTC.

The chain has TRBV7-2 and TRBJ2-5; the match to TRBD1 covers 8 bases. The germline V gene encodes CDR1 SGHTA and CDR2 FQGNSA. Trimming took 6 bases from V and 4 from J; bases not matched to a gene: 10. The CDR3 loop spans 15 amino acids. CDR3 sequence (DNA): TGTGCCAGCAGTACCGACAGGGGAAGGGGAGAGACCCAGTACTTC. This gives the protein CASSTDRGRGETQYF.

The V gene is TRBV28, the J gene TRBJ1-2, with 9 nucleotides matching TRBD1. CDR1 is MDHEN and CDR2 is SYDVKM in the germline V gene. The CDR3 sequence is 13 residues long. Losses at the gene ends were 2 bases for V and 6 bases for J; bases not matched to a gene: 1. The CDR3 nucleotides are TGTGCCAGCAGTTTAGGACAGGGGAATGGCTACACCTTC. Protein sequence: CASSLGQGNGYTF.

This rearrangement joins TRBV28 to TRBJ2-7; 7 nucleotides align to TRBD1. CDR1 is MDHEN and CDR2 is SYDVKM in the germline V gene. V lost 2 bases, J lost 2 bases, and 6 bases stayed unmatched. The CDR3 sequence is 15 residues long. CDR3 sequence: CASSLVTGTAYEQYF. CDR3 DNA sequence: TGTGCCAGCAGTTTAGTCACAGGGACAGCCTACGAGCAGTACTTC.

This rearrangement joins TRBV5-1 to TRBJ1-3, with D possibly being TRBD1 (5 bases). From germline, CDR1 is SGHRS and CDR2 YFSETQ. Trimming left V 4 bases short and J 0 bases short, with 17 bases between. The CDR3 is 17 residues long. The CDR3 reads CASSRSATGISGNTIYF. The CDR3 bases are TGCGCCAGCAGCCGAAGCGCAACAGGCATCTCTGGAAACACCATATATTTT.

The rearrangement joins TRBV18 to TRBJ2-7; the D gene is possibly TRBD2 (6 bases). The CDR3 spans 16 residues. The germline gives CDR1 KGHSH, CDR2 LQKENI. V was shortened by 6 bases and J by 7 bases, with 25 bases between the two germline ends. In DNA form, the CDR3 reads TGTGCCAGCTCGTTTCTCCTAGCGACGGCGAATTCTGAGCAGTACTTC. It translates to CASSFLLATANSEQYF.

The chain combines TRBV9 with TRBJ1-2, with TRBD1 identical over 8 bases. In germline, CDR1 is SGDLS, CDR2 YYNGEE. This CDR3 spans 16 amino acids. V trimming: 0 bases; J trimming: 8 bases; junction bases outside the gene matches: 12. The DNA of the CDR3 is TGTGCCAGCAGCGTAGCTACTCAGGGGGCAGGTTCGGGCTACACCTTC. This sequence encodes CASSVATQGAGSGYTF.